This TCR beta chain was captured in a study of CD8 T cells in Susac syndrome. With 4 bases clipped from V and 5 bases from J, the junction kept 8 bases outside the gene matches. Germline CDR1 and CDR2: SGHDT and YYEEEE. The CDR3 consists of 15 residues. An amount of RNA that ranged from about 0.45 to 1 ug was reverse transcribed with random hexamers. Each CDR3 protein is one row after TCRdb ran MiXCR on the immunoSEQ multiplex PCR reads. The sample consists of some 68,000 distinct CDR3 sequences, about 92% of them appearing once. The sequence was collected from a human donor with Susac syndrome. The material sequenced was CD4+ T cells from PBMCs. V usage is TRBV5-6 and J usage is TRBJ1-5; 8 nucleotides align to TRBD1. CDR3 protein: CASSLGQGGDQPQHF. CDR3 nucleotides: TGTGCCAGCAGCCTTGGACAGGGTGGGGATCAGCCCCAGCATTTT.